This T cell receptor (beta chain) was recorded in a study of cytomegalovirus exposure and HLA in healthy donors. The overall study: Caucasian-associated ancestry cluster membership applied to around 76% of several hundred genotyped donors. Points from the study as a whole: Later analysis associated a missense DCLRE1C variant with TCR beta V- and J-gene trimming.

This PCR relied on a set of 60 Vbeta primers and 13 Jbeta primers. Assay: immunoSEQ multiplex PCR; the TCRdb copy retains only in-frame clones and omits some. The repertoire includes some 99,000 clones, approximately 71% of them detected once, and around 5.4% sits in the top ten. V lost 5 bases, J lost 2 bases, and 2 bases stayed unmatched. The CDR3 spans 13 residues. CDR1 is MNHNY and CDR2 is SVGAGI in the germline V gene (reference sequence). Notes on this clone: Its antigen is unidentified.

Sample: PBMCs. The receptor's source is a woman between 65 and 79 years old in good health and CMV-seropositive. This chain connects TRBV6-6 to TRBJ1-2; 7 bases align to TRBD1. This CDR3 reads CASSQQGNYGYTF. In DNA, the CDR3 is TGTGCCAGCAGTCAACAGGGGAACTATGGCTACACCTTC.